These 3 T cell receptor beta chains came from one sample sequenced in a study of blood T cell repertoires in COVID-19. Assay: immunoSEQ multiplex PCR; the TCRdb copy retains only in-frame clones and omits some. The sample yields 490,000 or so clones, approximately 86% seen once. Sequenced: PBMCs or T cells enriched from blood (not recorded which). These TCRs come from an older woman who had recovered from COVID-19.

The rearrangement uses TRBV11-2 and TRBJ2-5; 12 bases fit TRBD2. The CDR3 loop spans 15 amino acids. The V gene's germline CDR1 is SGHAT and CDR2 FQNNGV. Trimming removed 5 bases from V and 5 bases from J; junction bases left unmatched: 6. The DNA for the CDR3 is TGTGCCAGCAGCCCTAGCGGGGGGGCAGGGGAGACCCAGTACTTC. Protein sequence: CASSPSGGAGETQYF.

This clone was counted only a few times. The V gene is TRBV10-1, the J gene TRBJ1-5; D perhaps matches TRBD1 (5 bases). Trimming took 4 bases from V and 9 from J, leaving 13 bases between them. The germline V gene has CDR1 WNHNN and CDR2 SYGVQD (reference sequence). The CDR3 runs to 13 residues. The CDR3: CASSAGGWMPQHF. CDR3 bases: TGCGCCAGCAGTGCTGGGGGGTGGATGCCCCAGCATTTT.

CDR3 in amino acids: CASSPEKGRGLYEQYV. DNA for the CDR3: TGTGCCAGCAGCCCCGAGAAGGGCAGGGGGCTATACGAGCAGTACGTC. The chain uses TRBV7-9 and TRBJ2-7, with 8 bases that match TRBD1. V was clipped by 5 bases and J by 4 bases; unmatched bases: 13. CDR3 length: 16 residues. Germline loops: CDR1 SEHNR, CDR2 FQNEAQ (reference sequence).